Reported below is one TCR beta chain. Its antigen is not known. Its ends do not fully match the called genes, so a read error is possible. This sample is drawn from a study of cytomegalovirus exposure and HLA in healthy donors. Study-wide results and limits: It was in a later analysis that TCR association rates were seen to vary by HLA locus, highest for DRB1 and lowest for HLA-C. Accurate HLA-A and HLA-B prediction from TCR beta sequences was reported for most subjects.

This PCR relied on a set of 60 Vbeta primers and 13 Jbeta primers. Repertoires were generated with immunoSEQ multiplex PCR, while TCRdb's copy carries only in-frame clones and drops some. The sample carries approximately 120,000 clones, 60% to 85% recorded once. Likely unrecorded immune exposures existed in these nominally healthy donors. This TCR was recovered from a woman aged 40 to 50 in good health and CMV-seropositive. The material sequenced was PBMCs.

The CDR3 DNA reads TGTGCTAGCAGCCAAGGGACTTTGAAGTACCAAGAGACCCAGTACTTC. This codes for CASSQGTLKYQETQYF. The J gene is TRBJ2-5, the V gene TRBV7-7, with D perhaps TRBD2 (6 bases). The CDR3 totals 16 residues. Germline V CDR1 and CDR2: SSHAT, FNYEAQ (reference sequence).